The T cell receptor (beta chain) described here comes from a study of blood T cell repertoires in COVID-19. Study in general: The origin of the acute and convalescent COVID-19 samples was the United States, Italy and Spain. Sources were T cells, B-cell-depleted T cells, or PBMCs; the material itself was cDNA or gDNA.

As handled by the study authors: Amplification of reference gene primers provided the estimated nucleated cell counts. Clones were read by immunoSEQ multiplex PCR, and TCRdb kept only the in-frame ones, dropping some. That table supplies the V and J calls and clone size; D and trimming were determined from the DNA. Of 150,000 to 190,000 clones in the sample, roughly 80% were seen once. CDR3 length equals 16 residues. V gave up 4 bases and J gave up 3 bases; unmatched junction bases: 9. The germline CDR1 and CDR2 sequences are SGHNT and YYREEE (reference sequence). The sequencing input was peripheral blood. The chain joins TRBV5-4 to TRBJ2-1; 8 bases align to TRBD1. The sequence was obtained from a man aged 55 to 69 with acute or convalescent COVID-19. CDR3: CASSEAQGASYNEQFF. As DNA, the CDR3 is TGTGCCAGCAGCGAGGCCCAGGGGGCTAGCTACAATGAGCAGTTCTTC.